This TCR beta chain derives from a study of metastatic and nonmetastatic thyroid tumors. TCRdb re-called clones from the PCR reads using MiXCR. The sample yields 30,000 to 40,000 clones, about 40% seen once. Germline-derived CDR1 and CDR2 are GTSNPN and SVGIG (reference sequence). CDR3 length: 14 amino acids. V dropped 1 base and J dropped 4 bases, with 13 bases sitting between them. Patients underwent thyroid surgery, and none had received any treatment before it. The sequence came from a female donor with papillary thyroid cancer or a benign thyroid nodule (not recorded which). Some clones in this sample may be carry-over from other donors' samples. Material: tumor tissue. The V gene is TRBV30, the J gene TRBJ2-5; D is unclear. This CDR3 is CAWSGGNFPETQYF. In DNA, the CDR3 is TGTGCCTGGAGTGGTGGGAACTTTCCAGAGACCCAGTACTTC.